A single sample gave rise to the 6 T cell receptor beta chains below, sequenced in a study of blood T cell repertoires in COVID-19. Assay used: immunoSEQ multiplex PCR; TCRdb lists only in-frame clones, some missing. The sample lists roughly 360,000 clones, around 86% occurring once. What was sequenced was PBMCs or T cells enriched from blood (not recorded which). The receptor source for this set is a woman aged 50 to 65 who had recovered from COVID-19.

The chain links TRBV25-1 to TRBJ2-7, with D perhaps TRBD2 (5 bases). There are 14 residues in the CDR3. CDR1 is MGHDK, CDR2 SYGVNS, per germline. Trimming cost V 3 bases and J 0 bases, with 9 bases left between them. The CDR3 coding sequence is TGTGCCAGCAGTGACATGGGGAGCTCCTACGAGCAGTACTTC. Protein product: CASSDMGSSYEQYF.

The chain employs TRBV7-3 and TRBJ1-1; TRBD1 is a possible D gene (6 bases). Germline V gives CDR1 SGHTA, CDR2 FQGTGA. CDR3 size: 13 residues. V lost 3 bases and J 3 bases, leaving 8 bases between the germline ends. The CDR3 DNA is TGTGCCAGCAGCTTGTCAGGGGACACTGAAGCTTTCTTT. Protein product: CASSLSGDTEAFF.

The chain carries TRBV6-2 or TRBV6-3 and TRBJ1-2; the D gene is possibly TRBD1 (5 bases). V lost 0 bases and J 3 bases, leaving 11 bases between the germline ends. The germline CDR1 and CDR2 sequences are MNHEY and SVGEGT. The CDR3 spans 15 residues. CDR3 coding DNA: TGTGCCAGCAGTTACTCAGGTGGGACTGACTATGGCTACACCTTC. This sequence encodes CASSYSGGTDYGYTF.

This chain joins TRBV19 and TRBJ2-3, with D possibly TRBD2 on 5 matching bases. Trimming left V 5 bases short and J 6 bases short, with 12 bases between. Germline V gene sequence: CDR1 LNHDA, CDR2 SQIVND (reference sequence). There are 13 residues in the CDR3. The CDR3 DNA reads TGTGCCAGTAGTCTACTAGGACTGGATACGCAGTATTTT. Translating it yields CASSLLGLDTQYF.

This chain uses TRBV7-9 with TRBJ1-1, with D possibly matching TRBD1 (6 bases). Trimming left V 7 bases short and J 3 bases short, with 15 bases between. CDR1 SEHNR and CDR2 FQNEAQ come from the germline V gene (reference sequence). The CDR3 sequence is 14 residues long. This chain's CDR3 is CASKTGSGDTEAFF. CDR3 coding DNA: TGTGCCAGCAAAACAGGGTCTGGGGACACTGAAGCTTTCTTT.

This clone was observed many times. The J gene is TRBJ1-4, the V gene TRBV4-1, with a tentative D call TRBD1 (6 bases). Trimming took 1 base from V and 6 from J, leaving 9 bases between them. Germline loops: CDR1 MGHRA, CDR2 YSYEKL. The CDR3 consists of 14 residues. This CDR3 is CASSQVRGDEKLFF. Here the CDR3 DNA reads TGCGCCAGCAGCCAAGTCAGGGGTGATGAAAAACTGTTTTTT.